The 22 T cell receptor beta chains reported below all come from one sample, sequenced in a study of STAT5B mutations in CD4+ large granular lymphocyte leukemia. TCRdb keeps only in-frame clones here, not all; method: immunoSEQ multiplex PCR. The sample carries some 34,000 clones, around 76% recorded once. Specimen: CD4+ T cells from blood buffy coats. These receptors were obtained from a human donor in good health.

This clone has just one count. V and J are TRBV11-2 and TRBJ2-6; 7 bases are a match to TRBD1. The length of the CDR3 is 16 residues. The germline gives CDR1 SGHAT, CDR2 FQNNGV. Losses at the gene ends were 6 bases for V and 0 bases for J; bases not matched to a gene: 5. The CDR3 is CASSTQGPSGANVLTF. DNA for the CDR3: TGTGCCAGCAGTACACAGGGGCCCTCTGGGGCCAACGTCCTGACTTTC.

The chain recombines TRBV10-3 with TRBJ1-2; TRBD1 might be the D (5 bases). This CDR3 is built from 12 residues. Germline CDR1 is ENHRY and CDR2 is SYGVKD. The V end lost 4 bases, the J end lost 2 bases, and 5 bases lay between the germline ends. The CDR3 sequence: CAISGTNYGYTF. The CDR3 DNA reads TGTGCCATCAGTGGGACAAACTATGGCTACACCTTC.

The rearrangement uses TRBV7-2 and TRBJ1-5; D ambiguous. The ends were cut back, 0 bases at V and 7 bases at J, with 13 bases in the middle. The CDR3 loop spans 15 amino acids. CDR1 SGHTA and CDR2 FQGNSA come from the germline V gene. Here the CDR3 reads CASSLAVAEGQPQHF. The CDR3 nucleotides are TGTGCCAGCAGCTTAGCTGTGGCAGAAGGACAGCCCCAGCATTTT.

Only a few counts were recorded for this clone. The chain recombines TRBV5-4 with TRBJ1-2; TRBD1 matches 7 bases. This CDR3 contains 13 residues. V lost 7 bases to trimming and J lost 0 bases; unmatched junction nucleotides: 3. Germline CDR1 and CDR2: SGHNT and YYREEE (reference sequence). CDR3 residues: CASGTEANYGYTF. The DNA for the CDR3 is TGTGCCAGCGGGACAGAAGCTAACTATGGCTACACCTTC.

CDR3 in amino acids: CASSLEWPGFNEQYF. DNA for the CDR3: TGTGCCAGCAGCCTCGAATGGCCCGGCTTTAATGAGCAGTACTTC. The chain links TRBV7-9 to TRBJ2-7; D unclear. Per germline, CDR1 SEHNR and CDR2 FQNEAQ (reference sequence). V was shortened by 5 bases and J by 7 bases, with 21 bases between the two germline ends. This CDR3 spans 15 amino acids.

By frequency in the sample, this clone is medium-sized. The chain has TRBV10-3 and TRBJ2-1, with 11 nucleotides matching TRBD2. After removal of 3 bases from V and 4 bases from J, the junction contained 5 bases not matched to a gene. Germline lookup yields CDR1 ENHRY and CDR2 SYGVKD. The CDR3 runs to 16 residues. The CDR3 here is CAISDQGTSGYNEQFF. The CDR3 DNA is TGTGCCATCAGTGATCAGGGGACTAGCGGTTACAATGAGCAGTTCTTC.

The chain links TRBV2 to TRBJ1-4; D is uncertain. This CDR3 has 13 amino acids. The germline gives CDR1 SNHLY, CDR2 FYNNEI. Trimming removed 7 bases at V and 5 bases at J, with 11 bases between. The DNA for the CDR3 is TGTGCCAGCATTCAGCGCCCGAATGAAAAACTGTTTTTT. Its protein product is CASIQRPNEKLFF.

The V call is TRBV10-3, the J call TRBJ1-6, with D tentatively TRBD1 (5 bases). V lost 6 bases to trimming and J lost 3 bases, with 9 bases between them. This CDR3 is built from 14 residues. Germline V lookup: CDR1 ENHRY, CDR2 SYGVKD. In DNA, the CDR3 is TGTGCCATCAGCGCGGGGGGCTATAATTCACCCCTCCACTTT. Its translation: CAISAGGYNSPLHF.

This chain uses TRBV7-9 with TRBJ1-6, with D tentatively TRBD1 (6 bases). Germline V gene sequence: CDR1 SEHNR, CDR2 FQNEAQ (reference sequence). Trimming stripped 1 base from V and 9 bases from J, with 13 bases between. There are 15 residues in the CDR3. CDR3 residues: CASSLGRGLGSPLHF. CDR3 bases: TGTGCCAGCAGCTTAGGGCGGGGGCTCGGTTCACCCCTCCACTTT.

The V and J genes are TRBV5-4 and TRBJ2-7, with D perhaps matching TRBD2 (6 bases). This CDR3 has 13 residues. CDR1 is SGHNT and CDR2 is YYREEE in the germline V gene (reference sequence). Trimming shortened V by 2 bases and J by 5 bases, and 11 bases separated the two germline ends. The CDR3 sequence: CASSFWGVHEQYF. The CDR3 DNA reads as TGTGCCAGCAGCTTTTGGGGGGTCCACGAGCAGTACTTC. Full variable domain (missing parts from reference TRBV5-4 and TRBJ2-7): ETGVTQSPTHLIKTRGQQVTLRCSSQSGHNTVSWYQQALGQGPQFIFQYYREEENGRGNFPPRFSGLQFPNYSSELNVNALELDDSALYLCASSFWGVHEQYFGPGTRLTVT.

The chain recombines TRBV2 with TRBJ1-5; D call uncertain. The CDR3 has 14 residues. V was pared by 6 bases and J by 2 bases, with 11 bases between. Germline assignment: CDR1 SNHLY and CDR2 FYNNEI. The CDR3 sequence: CASRTPGGNQPQHF. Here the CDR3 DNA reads TGTGCCAGCAGAACCCCAGGTGGCAATCAGCCCCAGCATTTT.

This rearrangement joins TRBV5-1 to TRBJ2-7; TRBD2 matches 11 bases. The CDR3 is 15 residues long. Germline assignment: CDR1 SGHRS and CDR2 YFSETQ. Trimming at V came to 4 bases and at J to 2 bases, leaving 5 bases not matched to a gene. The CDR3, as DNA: TGCGCCAGCAGCCCTTTAGCGGGAGGGCCCTACGAGCAGTACTTC. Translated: CASSPLAGGPYEQYF. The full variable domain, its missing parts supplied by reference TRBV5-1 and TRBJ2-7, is KAGVTQTPRYLIKTRGQQVTLSCSPISGHRSVSWYQQTPGQGLQFLFEYFSETQRNKGNFPGRFSGRQFSNSRSEMNVSTLELGDSALYLCASSPLAGGPYEQYFGPGTRLTVT.

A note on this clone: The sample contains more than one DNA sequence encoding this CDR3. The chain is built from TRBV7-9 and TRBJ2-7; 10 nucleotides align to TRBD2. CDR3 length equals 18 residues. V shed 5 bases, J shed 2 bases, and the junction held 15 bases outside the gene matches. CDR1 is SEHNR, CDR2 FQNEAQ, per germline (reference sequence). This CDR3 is CASSPSPGTSDGAYEQYF. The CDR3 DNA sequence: TGTGCCAGCAGCCCCAGTCCCGGGACTAGCGATGGTGCCTACGAGCAGTACTTC.

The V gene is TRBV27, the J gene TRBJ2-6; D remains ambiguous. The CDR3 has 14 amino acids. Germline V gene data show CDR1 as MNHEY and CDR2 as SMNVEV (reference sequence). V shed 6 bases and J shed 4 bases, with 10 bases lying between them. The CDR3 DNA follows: TGTGCCAGCAGCCCACTGGGGGGGGCCAACGTCCTGACTTTC. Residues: CASSPLGGANVLTF.

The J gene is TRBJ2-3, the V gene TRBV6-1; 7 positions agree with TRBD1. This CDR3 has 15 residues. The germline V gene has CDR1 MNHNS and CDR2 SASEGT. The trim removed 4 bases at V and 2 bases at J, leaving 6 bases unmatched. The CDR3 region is CASSGTGYTTDTQYF. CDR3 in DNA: TGTGCCAGCAGTGGGACAGGATATACCACAGATACGCAGTATTTT.

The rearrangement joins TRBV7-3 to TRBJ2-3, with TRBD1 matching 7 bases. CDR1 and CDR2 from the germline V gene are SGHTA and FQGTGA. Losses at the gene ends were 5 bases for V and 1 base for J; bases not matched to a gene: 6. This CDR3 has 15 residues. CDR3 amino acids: CASSTTGSGTDTQYF. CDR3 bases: TGTGCCAGCAGCACGACAGGGAGTGGCACAGATACGCAGTATTTT.

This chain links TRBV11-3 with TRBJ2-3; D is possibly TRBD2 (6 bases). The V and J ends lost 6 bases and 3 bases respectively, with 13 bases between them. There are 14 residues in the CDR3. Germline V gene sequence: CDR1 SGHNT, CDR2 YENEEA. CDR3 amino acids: CASRPHGRTDTQYF. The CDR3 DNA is TGTGCCAGCAGGCCACACGGGAGAACAGATACGCAGTATTTT.

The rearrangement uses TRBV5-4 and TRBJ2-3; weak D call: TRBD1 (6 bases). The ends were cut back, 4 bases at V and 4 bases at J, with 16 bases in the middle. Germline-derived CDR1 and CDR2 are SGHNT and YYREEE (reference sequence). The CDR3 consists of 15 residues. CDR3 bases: TGTGCCAGCAGCGACGACAGGCCCGGACCAGATACGCAGTATTTT. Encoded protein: CASSDDRPGPDTQYF. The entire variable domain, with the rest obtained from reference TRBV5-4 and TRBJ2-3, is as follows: ETGVTQSPTHLIKTRGQQVTLRCSSQSGHNTVSWYQQALGQGPQFIFQYYREEENGRGNFPPRFSGLQFPNYSSELNVNALELDDSALYLCASSDDRPGPDTQYFGPGTRLTVL.

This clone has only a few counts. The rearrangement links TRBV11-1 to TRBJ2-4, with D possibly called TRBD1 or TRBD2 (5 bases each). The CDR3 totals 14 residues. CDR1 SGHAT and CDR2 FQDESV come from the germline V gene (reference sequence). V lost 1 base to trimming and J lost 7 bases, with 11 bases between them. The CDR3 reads CASSLEGTANIQYF. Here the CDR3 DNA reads TGTGCCAGCAGCTTAGAGGGGACGGCGAACATTCAGTACTTC.

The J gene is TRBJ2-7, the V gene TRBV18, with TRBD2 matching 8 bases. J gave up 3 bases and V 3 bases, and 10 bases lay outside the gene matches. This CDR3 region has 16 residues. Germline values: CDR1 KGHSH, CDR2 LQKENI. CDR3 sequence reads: CASSPGPTSGIYEQYF. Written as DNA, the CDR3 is TGTGCCAGCTCACCCGGCCCCACTAGCGGAATCTACGAGCAGTACTTC.

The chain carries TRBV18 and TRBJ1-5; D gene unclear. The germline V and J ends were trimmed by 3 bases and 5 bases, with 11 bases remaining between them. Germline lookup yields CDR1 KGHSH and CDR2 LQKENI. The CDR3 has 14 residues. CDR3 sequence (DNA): TGTGCCAGCTCACCCTCGGCGCGTCATCAGCCCCAGCATTTT. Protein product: CASSPSARHQPQHF. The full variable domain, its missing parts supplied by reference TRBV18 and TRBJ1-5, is NAGVMQNPRHLVRRRGQEARLRCSPMKGHSHVYWYRQLPEEGLKFMVYLQKENIIDESGMPKERFSAEFPKEGPSILRIQQVVRGDSAAYFCASSPSARHQPQHFGDGTRLSIL.

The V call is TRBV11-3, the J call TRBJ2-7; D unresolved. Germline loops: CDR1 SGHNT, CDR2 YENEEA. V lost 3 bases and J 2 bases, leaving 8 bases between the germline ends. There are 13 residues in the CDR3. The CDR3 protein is CASSLGSAYEQYF. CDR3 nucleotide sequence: TGTGCCAGCAGCTTGGGCAGTGCCTACGAGCAGTACTTC.